This T cell receptor (beta chain) was recorded in a study of T-cell memory formation after mild COVID-19. Findings and limits, study-wide: The CD4+ clones that contracted clustered mainly within CM and EM, and the CD8+ clones concentrated in EMRA.

As concerns this clonotype: The antigen is unknown.

Barcoded TCR alpha and TCR beta cDNA libraries with UMIs came from 5'RACE using constant-segment primers. TCRdb passed the 5' RACE reads through MiXCR, listing each CDR3 protein once. Seen here are some 68,000 distinct CDR3 sequences, 16% observed once, and the top ten hold 30% to 35%. Germline CDR1 reads DFQATT; CDR2 reads SNEGSKA (reference sequence). This CDR3 is 16 amino acids long. Trimming took 0 bases from V and 0 from J, leaving 12 bases between them. The chain employs TRBV20-1 and TRBJ2-1, with a possible D match to TRBD2 (6 bases). This TCR was recovered from an adult woman who had mild COVID-19 (a few samples of this study predate the infection). Cell type and time point are not known. Sequencing was done on a sample of PBMCs or a T cell subset sorted from them (not recorded which). CDR3: CSARDVAGSSYNEQFF. The CDR3 region has the DNA TGCAGTGCTAGAGATGTCGCGGGGTCCTCCTACAATGAGCAGTTCTTC.